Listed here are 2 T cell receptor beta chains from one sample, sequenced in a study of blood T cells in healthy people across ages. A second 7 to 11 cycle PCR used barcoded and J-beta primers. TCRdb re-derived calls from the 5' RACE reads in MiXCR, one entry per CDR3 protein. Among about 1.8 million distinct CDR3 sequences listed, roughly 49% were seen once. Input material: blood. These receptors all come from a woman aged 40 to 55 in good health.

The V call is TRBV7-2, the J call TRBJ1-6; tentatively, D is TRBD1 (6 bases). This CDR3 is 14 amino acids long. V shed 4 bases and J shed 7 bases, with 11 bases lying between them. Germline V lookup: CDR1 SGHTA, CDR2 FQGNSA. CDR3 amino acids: CASSSTGLNSPLHF. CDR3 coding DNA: TGTGCCAGCAGCTCAACAGGGTTGAATTCACCCCTCCACTTT.

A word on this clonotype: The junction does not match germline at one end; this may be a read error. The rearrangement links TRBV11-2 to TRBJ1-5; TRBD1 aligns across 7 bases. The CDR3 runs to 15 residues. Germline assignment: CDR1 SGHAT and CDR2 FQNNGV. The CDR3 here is CASSQGEVTNQPRHF. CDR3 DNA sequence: TGTGCCAGCAGTCAGGGGGAAGTGACAAATCAGCCCCGGCATTTT.